In its sample, the clone carrying this T cell receptor beta chain was seen many times. Its antigen is not identified. With 10%, 30% or 50% of RNA, roughly 20,000 to 1,000,000 naive CD8 T cells were sequenced. The sample is drawn from a study of molecular identifiers for immune sequencing clone quantification. Regarding the study as a whole: Clones that had above 20 RNA copies took up over 99% of effector molecules but under 1% in naive cells. Roughly 940,000 naive cells reportedly did not prevent detection of spiked Jurkat TCR RNA from one cell.

In TCRdb, the PCR reads were re-called with MiXCR into one record per CDR3 protein. In the table there are under 800,000 distinct CDR3 sequences, about 25% of which are singletons. Germline V gene sequence: CDR1 SQVTM, CDR2 ANQGSEA. The CDR3 has 12 amino acids. V lost 3 bases, J lost 2 bases, and 8 bases lay in between. The sequence was collected from a human donor in good health. Some libraries in this study had Jurkat cell RNA spiked in. Sequencing input: naive CD8+ T cells from blood, with Jurkat cell RNA spiked in. As to subset: FACS-sorted CD8+CD4-CCR7+CD45RA+ naive T cells. The rearrangement joins TRBV29-1 to TRBJ2-7; D is uncertain. This CDR3 reads CSVEGTTYEQYF. Written as DNA, the CDR3 is TGCAGCGTTGAGGGCACCACCTACGAGCAGTACTTC.